Listed below are T cell receptor beta chains from one sample, sequenced in a study of blood T cell repertoires in COVID-19. Clones were sequenced by immunoSEQ multiplex PCR, and TCRdb holds only the in-frame ones, with some missing. The sample holds about 150,000 clones; 78% are singletons and the top ten take around 1.7%. The sequenced sample consisted of peripheral blood. These receptors were collected from a man older than 75 with acute or convalescent COVID-19. The CDR3 runs from the conserved cysteine through the conserved F or W. The D gene is left open where the match is weak. A row's size may be missing; if present it is once, few, many or a size class.

clone_size d_call j_call v_call cdr3_nt cdr3_aa
- - TRBJ1-1 TRBV11-2 TGTGCCAGCAGCTTAGTAAGAGGTTTCACTGAAGCTTTCTTT CASSLVRGFTEAFF
few TRBD2 TRBJ2-2 TRBV24-1 TGTGCCACCAGTGGGACTAGCGGGGGCGGGGAGCTGTTTTTT CATSGTSGGGELFF
- - TRBJ1-2 TRBV10-2 TGCGCCAGCAGTGGCCCTGAAAAGCGGGCTTATGGCTACACCTTC CASSGPEKRAYGYTF
- TRBD2 TRBJ2-2 TRBV5-4 TGTGCCAGCAGCTCTGCCACTAGCGGGGGGAACACCGGGGAGCTGTTTTTT CASSSATSGGNTGELFF
- - TRBJ1-5 TRBV7-9 TGTGCCAGCAGCGACGACAGAAACAATCAGCCCCAGCATTTT CASSDDRNNQPQHF
- - TRBJ1-2 TRBV21-1 TGTGCCAGCAGCAAGGACAGGGGGCTAAGTGGCTACACCTTC CASSKDRGLSGYTF
- - TRBJ2-3 TRBV6-5 TGTGCCAGCAGAGAGACAGCAACAGATACGCAGTATTTT CASRETATDTQYF
- - TRBJ1-5 TRBV29-1 TGCAGCGTTGTTTCGGGAGCCGATCAGCCCCAGCATTTT CSVVSGADQPQHF
- TRBD1 TRBJ1-5 TRBV3-1/TRBV3-2 TGTGCCAGCAGCCAGATGGGGACAGGGAATCAGCCCCAGCATTTT CASSQMGTGNQPQHF
- TRBD1 TRBJ2-5 TRBV11-2 TGTGCCAGCAGCTTAGAGGGGACAGGGGTGGAGACCCAGTACTTC CASSLEGTGVETQYF
- - TRBJ2-1 TRBV5-1 TGCGCCAGCAGTTCCGGGACTCTCCTCCGCTCCTACAATGAGCAGTTCTTC CASSSGTLLRSYNEQFF
- - TRBJ1-1 TRBV18 TGTGCCAGCTCTCCCTACAGCACTGAAGCTTTCTTT CASSPYSTEAFF
medium-sized TRBD1 TRBJ1-2 TRBV18 TGTGCCAGCTCACGCCAGGGGGCGCAAGGCTACACCTTC CASSRQGAQGYTF
- TRBD2 TRBJ2-2 TRBV6-2/TRBV6-3 TGTGCCAGCAGCCTGGGACTAAACACCGGGGAGCTGTTTTTT CASSLGLNTGELFF
- TRBD2 TRBJ2-1 TRBV7-3 TGTGCCAGCAGCCCTAGACTAGCGGGGGGCTACAATGAGCAGTTCTTC CASSPRLAGGYNEQFF
- TRBD2 TRBJ2-1 TRBV10-3 TGTGCCATCAGCGGGACTAGCGGGAACAATGAGCAGTTCTTC CAISGTSGNNEQFF
- TRBD1 TRBJ2-5 TRBV7-2 TGTGCCAGCAGCCATAGACAGGGGGCGGGCAGAGAGACCCAGTACTTC CASSHRQGAGRETQYF
once - TRBJ2-2 TRBV21-1 TGTGCCAGCAGCCCAGGGTCCACCGGGGAGCTGTTTTTT CASSPGSTGELFF
- - TRBJ1-1 TRBV6-5 TGTGCCAGCTCTCTCGAGGGCAGCGAAGCTTTCTTT CASSLEGSEAFF
- - TRBJ2-1 TRBV7-9 TGTGCCAGCAGCCCTCCACTTCTAGGTGCTCTCTACAATGAGCAGTTCTTC CASSPPLLGALYNEQFF